Listed here are 8 T cell receptor beta chains from one sample, sequenced in a study of blood T cell repertoires in COVID-19. Some clones are missing from TCRdb's copy, which holds only in-frame ones; the method was immunoSEQ multiplex PCR. The sample has 150,000 to 200,000 clones; roughly 85% are singletons. The sequenced sample was peripheral blood. The receptors come from a human donor with active or convalescent COVID-19. The donor label of this sample is uncertain.

This chain uses TRBV5-5 with TRBJ2-1; 11 bases match TRBD1. Germline lookup yields CDR1 SGHKS and CDR2 YYEKEE (reference sequence). J was trimmed by 4 bases and V by 4 bases; bases with no gene match: 4. The CDR3 is 15 amino acids. The DNA for the CDR3 is TGTGCCAGCAGCCTTGGACAGGGGGCTTACAATGAGCAGTTCTTC. It translates to CASSLGQGAYNEQFF. Variable domain in full (rest from reference TRBV5-5 and TRBJ2-1): DAGVTQSPTHLIKTRGQQVTLRCSPISGHKSVSWYQQVLGQGPQFIFQYYEKEERGRGNFPDRFSARQFPNYSSELNVNALLLGDSALYLCASSLGQGAYNEQFFGPGTRLTVL.

The J gene is TRBJ1-5, the V gene TRBV10-3; D is unclear. CDR3 length equals 13 residues. V was cut by 5 bases and J by 4 bases, with 9 bases left in between. CDR1 is ENHRY and CDR2 is SYGVKD in the germline V gene. The CDR3 protein is CAISRQANQPQHF. CDR3 DNA sequence: TGTGCCATCAGTCGACAAGCTAATCAGCCCCAGCATTTT.

The chain carries TRBV13 and TRBJ2-2; 9 bases agree with TRBD2. CDR3 length: 15 residues. Looked up from germline, CDR1 is PRHDT and CDR2 is FYEKMQ (reference sequence). V gave up 5 bases and J gave up 4 bases; unmatched junction bases: 5. This CDR3 is CASSQTSGGTGELFF. The CDR3 region has the DNA TGTGCCAGCAGCCAGACTAGCGGAGGCACCGGGGAGCTGTTTTTT. Using reference TRBV13 and TRBJ2-2 for the parts outside the CDR3, the full variable domain is AAGVIQSPRHLIKEKRETATLKCYPIPRHDTVYWYQQGPGQDPQFLISFYEKMQSDKGSIPDRFSAQQFSDYHSELNMSSLELGDSALYFCASSQTSGGTGELFFGEGSRLTVL.

The chain is built from TRBV7-2 and TRBJ2-5; D might be TRBD1 (5 bases). The V gene's germline CDR1 is SGHTA and CDR2 FQGNSA. With 5 bases removed from V and 5 bases from J, the gap between germline ends came to 18 bases. The CDR3 length is 15 residues. Here the CDR3 reads CASSLRQLLGETQYF. Here the CDR3 DNA reads TGTGCCAGCAGCCTCCGACAGTTATTGGGGGAGACCCAGTACTTC.

The chain is built from TRBV30 and TRBJ1-2; D is possibly TRBD1 (6 bases). The CDR3 totals 15 residues. The germline V gene has CDR1 GTSNPN and CDR2 SVGIG (reference sequence). Trimming took off 0 bases at V and 7 bases at J, with 18 bases between the two ends. The CDR3 DNA sequence: TGTGCCTGGAGTGTAGGGGGAGGGTTCGGGTTTGGCTACACCTTC. Translated: CAWSVGGGFGFGYTF.

This clone was recorded a few times. This rearrangement joins TRBV6-6 to TRBJ2-4, with 10 nucleotides matching TRBD2. V was pared by 7 bases and J by 5 bases, with 11 bases of the junction left unmatched. Germline assignment: CDR1 MNHNY and CDR2 SVGAGI (reference sequence). CDR3 length: 16 amino acids. The chain's CDR3 is CASTERGLAVQNIQYF. The CDR3 bases are TGTGCCAGCACCGAACGCGGACTAGCGGTCCAAAACATTCAGTACTTC.

This rearrangement joins TRBV27 to TRBJ1-2; 7 nucleotides line up with TRBD1. From germline, CDR1 is MNHEY and CDR2 SMNVEV (reference sequence). CDR3 size: 15 residues. V gave up 3 bases and J gave up 2 bases; unmatched junction bases: 6. Here the CDR3 reads CASSFSQGVNYGYTF. CDR3 nucleotide sequence: TGTGCCAGCAGTTTCTCCCAGGGGGTGAACTATGGCTACACCTTC.

The chain joins TRBV6-5 to TRBJ2-5, with D hard to call. The CDR3 is made up of 14 amino acids. Germline CDR1 and CDR2: MNHEY and SVGAGI. Trimming cost V 5 bases and J 0 bases, with 10 bases left between them. CDR3 nucleotides: TGTGCCAGCAGTCACACACCGAACCAAGAGACCCAGTACTTC. This gives the protein CASSHTPNQETQYF.